Listed below are T cell receptor beta chains from one sample, sequenced in a study of blood T cells in healthy people across ages. MiXCR, applied by TCRdb to the 5' RACE reads, yields one record per CDR3 protein. This repertoire shows roughly 700,000 distinct CDR3 sequences, around 25% found once; its top ten account for 9.4%. The data also belong to a second study, concerning T cells of mothers and their children.

The sequenced sample was blood. The source of these receptors is a boy aged 5 to 17 in good health. Both conserved end residues are part of each CDR3. A D gene is named only where the DNA matches it firmly. Only part of the rows carry a size: once, few, many, or a class if the clone is expanded.

J	size	V	length	D	CDR3	DNA
TRBJ2-1	few	TRBV28	15	TRBD2	CASTTLGLAGNEQFF	TGTGCCAGCACCACCCTGGGACTAGCGGGGAATGAGCAGTTCTTC
TRBJ2-1	few	TRBV12-3/TRBV12-4	16	TRBD2	CASSPGLAGVDNEQFF	TGTGCCAGCAGTCCGGGACTAGCGGGAGTAGATAATGAGCAGTTCTTC
TRBJ2-4	NA	TRBV12-3/TRBV12-4	15	NA	CASSPREWPKNIQYF	TGTGCCAGCAGTCCCCGGGAATGGCCTAAAAACATTCAGTACTTC
TRBJ2-7	NA	TRBV11-3	16	NA	CASSLAPQGRGYEQYF	TGTGCCAGCAGCCTCGCCCCACAGGGTCGCGGGTACGAGCAGTACTTC
TRBJ2-5	NA	TRBV28	14	TRBD1	CASTIFQGDGAQYF	TGCGCCAGCACCATATTTCAGGGGGACGGGGCCCAGTACTTC
TRBJ2-5	few	TRBV25-1	16	TRBD2	CASSEVAGVYQETQYF	TGTGCCAGCAGTGAAGTAGCGGGGGTATACCAAGAGACCCAGTACTTC
TRBJ2-1	once	TRBV7-3	15	TRBD2	CASSFQLAGGGEQFF	TGTGCCAGCAGCTTCCAGCTAGCGGGGGGAGGGGAGCAGTTCTTC
TRBJ2-5	many	TRBV7-8	14	TRBD2	CASSQGLAGETQYF	TGTGCCAGCAGCCAGGGACTAGCGGGGGAGACCCAGTACTTC
TRBJ2-7	NA	TRBV29-1	15	NA	CSVVWGTEGFYEQYF	TGCAGCGTTGTGTGGGGGACCGAGGGGTTTTACGAGCAGTACTTC
TRBJ1-2	few	TRBV24-1	15	NA	CATSGPTQDVKGYTF	TGTGCCACCAGTGGTCCCACCCAAGACGTTAAAGGCTACACCTTC
TRBJ2-3	few	TRBV14	15	NA	CASSQDRGGRDTQYF	TGTGCCAGCAGCCAAGATCGAGGGGGGCGCGATACGCAGTATTTT
TRBJ2-5	few	TRBV7-2	16	TRBD2	CASSLYGGLAGETQYF	TGTGCCAGCAGCCTATACGGTGGACTAGCGGGAGAGACCCAGTACTTC
TRBJ2-7	few	TRBV12-3/TRBV12-4	16	NA	CASSLTPGGSPHEQYF	TGTGCCAGCAGTCTCACTCCCGGGGGCTCTCCCCACGAGCAGTACTTC
TRBJ2-4	few	TRBV10-3	16	NA	CAISVVFSEAKNIQYF	TGTGCCATCAGTGTAGTCTTTAGCGAAGCCAAAAACATTCAGTACTTC
TRBJ2-5	few	TRBV20-1	14	NA	CSANKRTGQETQYF	TGCAGTGCTAACAAACGGACTGGACAAGAGACCCAGTACTTC
TRBJ1-4	NA	TRBV29-1	13	NA	CSVEDQSDEKLFF	TGCAGCGTTGAAGATCAAAGCGATGAAAAACTGTTTTTT
TRBJ1-3	few	TRBV28	14	NA	CASGGVGNGNTIYF	TGTGCCAGCGGAGGAGTAGGGAACGGAAACACCATATATTTT
TRBJ2-2	NA	TRBV29-1	13	NA	CSVVTENTGELFF	TGCAGCGTTGTTACGGAGAACACCGGGGAGCTGTTTTTT
TRBJ1-1	few	TRBV29-1	12	NA	CSVEWGFPEAFF	TGCAGCGTTGAATGGGGTTTCCCTGAAGCTTTCTTT
TRBJ2-5	NA	TRBV12-3/TRBV12-4	14	NA	CASTSRTVQETQYF	TGTGCCAGCACCAGCCGGACGGTGCAAGAGACCCAGTACTTC
TRBJ2-1	few	TRBV6-5	16	TRBD2	CASSYGGLAVYNEQFF	TGTGCCAGCAGTTACGGTGGACTAGCGGTGTACAATGAGCAGTTCTTC
TRBJ2-5	NA	TRBV3-1	12	NA	CASSHQIETQYF	TGTGCCAGCAGCCACCAAATCGAGACCCAGTACTTC
TRBJ1-3	many	TRBV7-9	14	TRBD1	CASSPGTAGNTIYF	TGTGCCAGCAGCCCCGGGACAGCTGGAAACACCATATATTTT
TRBJ1-1	few	TRBV3-1	14	NA	CASSQDASGAEAFF	TGTGCCAGCAGCCAAGACGCCAGTGGGGCTGAAGCTTTCTTT
TRBJ1-1	few	TRBV19	15	NA	CASSPGQLADTEAFF	TGTGCCAGTAGTCCCGGACAGTTGGCGGACACTGAAGCTTTCTTT
TRBJ2-7	few	TRBV29-1	13	TRBD2	CSVDGRGSYEQYF	TGCAGCGTTGATGGGCGGGGGTCCTACGAGCAGTACTTC
TRBJ2-7	few	TRBV11-2	14	TRBD1	CASSYRTGLNEQYF	TGTGCCAGCAGCTACCGGACAGGGTTGAACGAGCAGTACTTC
TRBJ2-7	few	TRBV29-1	13	NA	CSVGGELSYEQYF	TGCAGCGTTGGCGGGGAACTTTCCTACGAGCAGTACTTC
TRBJ2-3	NA	TRBV7-3	12	NA	CASSLGWDTQYF	TGTGCCAGCAGCTTGGGGTGGGATACGCAGTATTTT
TRBJ2-5	few	TRBV2	13	NA	CASRGLGGETQYF	TGTGCCAGCAGAGGTCTAGGTGGAGAGACCCAGTACTTC
TRBJ2-5	NA	TRBV11-3	16	NA	CASSLGPGAIQETQYF	TGTGCCAGCAGCTTAGGGCCAGGAGCTATCCAAGAGACCCAGTACTTC
TRBJ2-7	NA	TRBV7-9	15	NA	CASSASAGQLYEQYF	TGTGCCAGCAGCGCAAGCGCGGGACAGCTCTACGAGCAGTACTTC
TRBJ2-7	NA	TRBV12-3/TRBV12-4	14	NA	CASSPDGRPYEQYF	TGTGCCAGCAGCCCGGACGGACGACCCTACGAGCAGTACTTC
TRBJ2-3	few	TRBV7-3	13	NA	CASSRIRTDTQYF	TGTGCCAGCAGCCGGATCCGGACCGATACGCAGTATTTT
TRBJ2-5	NA	TRBV5-6	12	NA	CASSLGSWEQYF	TGTGCCAGCAGCCTAGGGTCTTGGGAGCAGTACTTC
TRBJ2-3	NA	TRBV28	14	TRBD1	CASSTTGEVDTQYF	TGTGCCAGCAGTACGACAGGGGAGGTCGATACGCAGTATTTT
TRBJ2-1	few	TRBV12-5	15	NA	CASQPLSNSYNEQFF	TGTGCTAGTCAGCCCCTAAGCAACAGCTACAATGAGCAGTTCTTC
TRBJ2-5	NA	TRBV28	15	NA	CASSLFLAGSETQYF	TGTGCCAGCAGTTTATTTCTAGCTGGGTCGGAGACCCAGTACTTC
TRBJ2-7	NA	TRBV7-3	16	TRBD1	CASSENLVTGANEQYF	TGTGCCAGCAGCGAAAACCTTGTGACAGGGGCCAACGAGCAGTACTTC
TRBJ2-7	few	TRBV21-1	11	NA	CATLTTYEQYF	TGTGCCACCCTAACAACCTACGAGCAGTACTTC
TRBJ2-7	NA	TRBV7-9	16	TRBD2	CASTLEGGTIVGGQYF	TGTGCCAGCACCTTGGAGGGCGGGACTATCGTCGGGGGGCAGTACTTC
TRBJ2-1	NA	TRBV20-1	14	TRBD2	CSARAGGKVNEQFF	TGCAGTGCTAGGGCGGGAGGGAAGGTAAATGAGCAGTTCTTC
TRBJ1-1	many	TRBV20-1	15	NA	CSAREPTGFNTEAFF	TGCAGTGCTAGAGAACCAACAGGATTTAACACTGAAGCTTTCTTT
TRBJ2-5	NA	TRBV25-1	12	NA	CATGGRQETQYF	TGTGCCACCGGGGGCAGGCAGGAGACCCAGTACTTC
TRBJ2-3	NA	TRBV11-3	15	TRBD2	CASSSTSEPTDTQYF	TGTGCCAGCAGCTCTACTAGCGAACCCACAGATACGCAGTATTTT
TRBJ2-7	few	TRBV29-1	13	TRBD1	CSVGTGDSYEQYF	TGCAGCGTTGGGACAGGGGACTCCTACGAGCAGTACTTC
TRBJ2-7	few	TRBV5-6	12	NA	CASSKGLYEQYF	TGTGCCAGCAGCAAGGGCCTCTACGAGCAGTACTTC
TRBJ2-3	many	TRBV7-2	12	NA	CASSFSGDTQYF	TGTGCCAGCAGCTTCTCTGGCGATACGCAGTATTTT
TRBJ2-4	NA	TRBV9	16	TRBD2	CASSVATSGGLGIQYF	TGTGCCAGCAGCGTAGCTACTAGCGGGGGCTTAGGCATTCAGTACTTC
TRBJ2-7	NA	TRBV4-3	16	NA	CASSQSSSGGVYEQYF	TGCGCCAGCAGCCAATCCTCCTCTGGCGGGGTTTACGAGCAGTACTTC
TRBJ2-1	few	TRBV14	17	NA	CASSQDPLVVYHNEQFF	TGTGCCAGCAGCCAGGATCCACTAGTGGTCTACCACAATGAGCAGTTCTTC